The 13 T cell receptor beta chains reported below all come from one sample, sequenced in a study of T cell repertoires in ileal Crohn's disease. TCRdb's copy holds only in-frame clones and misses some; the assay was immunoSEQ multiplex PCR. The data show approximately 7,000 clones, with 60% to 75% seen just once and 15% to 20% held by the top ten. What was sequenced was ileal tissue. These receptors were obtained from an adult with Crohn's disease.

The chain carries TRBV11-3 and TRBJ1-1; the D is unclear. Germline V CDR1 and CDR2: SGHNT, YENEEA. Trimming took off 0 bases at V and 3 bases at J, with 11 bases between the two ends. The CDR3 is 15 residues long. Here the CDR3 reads CASSLDIRGDTEAFF. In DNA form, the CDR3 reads TGTGCCAGCAGCTTAGATATCCGGGGTGACACTGAAGCTTTCTTT.

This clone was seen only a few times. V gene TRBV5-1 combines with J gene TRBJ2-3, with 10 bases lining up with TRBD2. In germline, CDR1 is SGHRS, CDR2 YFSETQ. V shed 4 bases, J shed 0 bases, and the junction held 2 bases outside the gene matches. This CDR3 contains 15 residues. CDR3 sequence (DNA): TGCGCCAGCAGCGCACTAGCGGGGAGCACAGATACGCAGTATTTT. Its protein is CASSALAGSTDTQYF.

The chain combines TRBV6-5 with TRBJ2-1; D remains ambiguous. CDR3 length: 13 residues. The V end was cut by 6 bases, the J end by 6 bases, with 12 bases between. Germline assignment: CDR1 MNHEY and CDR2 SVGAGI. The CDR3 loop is CASSLHETNEQFF. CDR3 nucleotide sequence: TGTGCCAGCAGCTTACATGAAACCAATGAGCAGTTCTTC.

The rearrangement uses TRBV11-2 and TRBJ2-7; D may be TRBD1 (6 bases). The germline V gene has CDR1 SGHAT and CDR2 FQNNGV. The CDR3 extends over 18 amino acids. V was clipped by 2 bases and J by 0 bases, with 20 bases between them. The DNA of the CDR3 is TGTGCCAGCAGCTTAATGGGCAGGGGATCCGTTAGCTCCTACGAGCAGTACTTC. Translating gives CASSLMGRGSVSSYEQYF.

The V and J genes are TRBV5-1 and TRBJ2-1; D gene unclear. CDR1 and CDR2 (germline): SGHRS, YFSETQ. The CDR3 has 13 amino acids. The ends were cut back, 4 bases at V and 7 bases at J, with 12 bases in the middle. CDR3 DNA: TGCGCCAGCAGCCGCATAGAAGCAAATGAGCAGTTCTTC. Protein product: CASSRIEANEQFF.

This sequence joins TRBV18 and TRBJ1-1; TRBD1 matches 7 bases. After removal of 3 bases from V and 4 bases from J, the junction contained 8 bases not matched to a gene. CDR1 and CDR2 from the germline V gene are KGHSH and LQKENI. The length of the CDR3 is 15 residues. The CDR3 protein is CASSPGRQGFTEAFF. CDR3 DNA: TGTGCCAGCTCACCGGGGCGACAGGGCTTCACTGAAGCTTTCTTT.

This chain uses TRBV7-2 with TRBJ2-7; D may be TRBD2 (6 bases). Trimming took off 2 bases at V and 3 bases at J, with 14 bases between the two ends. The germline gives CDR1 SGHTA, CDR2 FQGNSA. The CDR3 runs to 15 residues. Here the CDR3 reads CASSLSGTDYYEQYF. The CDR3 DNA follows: TGTGCCAGCAGCTTAAGTGGGACTGACTACTACGAGCAGTACTTC.

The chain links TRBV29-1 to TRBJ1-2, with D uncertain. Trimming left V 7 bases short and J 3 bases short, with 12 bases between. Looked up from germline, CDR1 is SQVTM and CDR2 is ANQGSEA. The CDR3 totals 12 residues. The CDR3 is CSAQRRDYGYTF. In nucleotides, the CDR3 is TGCAGCGCCCAAAGGAGGGACTATGGCTACACCTTC.

The CDR3: CASSFKIVRQGYSNQPQHF. The CDR3 coding sequence is TGTGCCAGCAGCTTCAAGATCGTGAGACAGGGCTATAGCAATCAGCCCCAGCATTTT. This chain joins TRBV5-7 and TRBJ1-5, with 7 positions matching TRBD1. TRBV5-7 is an ORF, and what it does is uncertain. The V and J ends lost 2 bases and 0 bases, in that order; junction bases with no gene match: 14. CDR3 length: 19 amino acids.

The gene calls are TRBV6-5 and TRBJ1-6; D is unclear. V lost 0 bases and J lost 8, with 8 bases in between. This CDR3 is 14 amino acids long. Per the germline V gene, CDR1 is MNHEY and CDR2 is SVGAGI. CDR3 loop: CASSYSARYSPLHF. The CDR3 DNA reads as TGTGCCAGCAGTTACTCCGCGAGGTATTCACCCCTCCACTTT.

CDR3 in amino acids: CASNAVDRSQYF. The CDR3 DNA follows: TGTGCCAGCAACGCTGTAGACAGGAGTCAGTATTTT. The rearrangement uses TRBV2 and TRBJ2-3, with a weak D call TRBD1 (6 bases). Trimming pared 7 bases from V and 12 bases from J, leaving 17 bases between. Germline V gives CDR1 SNHLY, CDR2 FYNNEI. The CDR3 is made up of 12 amino acids.

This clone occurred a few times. CDR3 coding DNA: TGTGCCAGCAGCTTAGAGGCAGGGTTTTCCTACGAGCAGTACTTC. This translates into CASSLEAGFSYEQYF. This chain links TRBV7-2 with TRBJ2-7, with D maybe TRBD1 (5 bases). CDR1 and CDR2 (germline): SGHTA, FQGNSA. The V end was cut by 1 base, the J end by 1 base, with 11 bases between. This CDR3 is 15 amino acids long. Full variable domain (remainder filled in from reference TRBV7-2 and TRBJ2-7): GAGVSQSPSNKVTEKGKDVELRCDPISGHTALYWYRQSLGQGLEFLIYFQGNSAPDKSGLPSDRFSAERTGGSVSTLTIQRTQQEDSAVYLCASSLEAGFSYEQYFGPGTRLTVT.

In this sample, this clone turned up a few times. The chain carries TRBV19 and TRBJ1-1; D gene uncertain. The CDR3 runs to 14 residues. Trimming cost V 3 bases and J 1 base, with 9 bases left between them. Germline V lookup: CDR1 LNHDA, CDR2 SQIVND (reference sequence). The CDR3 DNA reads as TGTGCCAGTAGTATTTTCGACTGGAACACTGAAGCTTTCTTT. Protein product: CASSIFDWNTEAFF.